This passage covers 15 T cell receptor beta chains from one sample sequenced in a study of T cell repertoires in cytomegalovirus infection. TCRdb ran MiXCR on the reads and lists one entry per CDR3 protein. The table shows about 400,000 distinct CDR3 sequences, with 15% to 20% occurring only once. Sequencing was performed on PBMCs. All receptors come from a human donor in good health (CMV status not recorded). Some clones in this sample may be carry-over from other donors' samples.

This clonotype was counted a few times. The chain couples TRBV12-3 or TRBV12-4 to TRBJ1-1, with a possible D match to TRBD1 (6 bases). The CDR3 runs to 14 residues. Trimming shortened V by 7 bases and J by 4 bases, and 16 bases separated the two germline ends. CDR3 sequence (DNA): TGTGCCAGCACCAACAGGGCCTGGGGCACTGAAGCTTTCTTT. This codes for CASTNRAWGTEAFF.

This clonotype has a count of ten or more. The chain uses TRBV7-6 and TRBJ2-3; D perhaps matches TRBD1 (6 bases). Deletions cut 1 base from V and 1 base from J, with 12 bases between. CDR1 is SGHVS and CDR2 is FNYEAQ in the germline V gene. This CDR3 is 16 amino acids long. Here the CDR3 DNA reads TGTGCCAGCAGCTTAGGCACAGGGTACGGCACAGATACGCAGTATTTT. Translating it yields CASSLGTGYGTDTQYF.

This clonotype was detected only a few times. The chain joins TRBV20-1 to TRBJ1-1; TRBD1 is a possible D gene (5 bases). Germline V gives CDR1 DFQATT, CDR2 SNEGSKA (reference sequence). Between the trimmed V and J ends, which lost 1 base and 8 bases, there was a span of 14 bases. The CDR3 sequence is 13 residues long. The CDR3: CSARGESRTEAFF. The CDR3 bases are TGCAGTGCTAGAGGGGAATCTCGGACAGAAGCTTTCTTT.

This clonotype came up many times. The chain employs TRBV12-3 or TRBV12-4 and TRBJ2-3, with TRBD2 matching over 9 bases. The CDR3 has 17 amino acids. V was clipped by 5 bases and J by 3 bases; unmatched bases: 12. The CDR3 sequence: CASSPTSGRKGTDTQYF. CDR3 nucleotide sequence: TGTGCCAGCAGTCCCACTAGCGGGCGAAAGGGGACAGATACGCAGTATTTT.

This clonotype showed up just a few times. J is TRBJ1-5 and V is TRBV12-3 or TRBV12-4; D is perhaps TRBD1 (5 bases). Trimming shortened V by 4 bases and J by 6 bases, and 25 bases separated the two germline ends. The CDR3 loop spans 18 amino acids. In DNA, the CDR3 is TGTGCCAGCAGTTCCAGGCCCCTGACAGCTCCAAGGGGTCAGCCCCAGCATTTT. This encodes CASSSRPLTAPRGQPQHF.

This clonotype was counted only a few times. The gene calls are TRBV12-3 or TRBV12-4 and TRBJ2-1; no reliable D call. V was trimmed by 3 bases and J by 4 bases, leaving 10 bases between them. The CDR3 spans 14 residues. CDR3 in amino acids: CASSFGSFYNEQFF. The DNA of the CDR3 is TGTGCCAGCAGTTTTGGGTCATTTTACAATGAGCAGTTCTTC.

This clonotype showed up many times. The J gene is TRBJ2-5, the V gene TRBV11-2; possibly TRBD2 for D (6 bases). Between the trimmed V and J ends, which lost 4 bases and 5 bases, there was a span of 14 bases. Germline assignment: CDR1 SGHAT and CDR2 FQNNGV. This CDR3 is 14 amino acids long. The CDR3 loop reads CASSYTSPQETQYF. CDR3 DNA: TGTGCCAGCAGCTACACTAGCCCCCAGGAGACCCAGTACTTC.

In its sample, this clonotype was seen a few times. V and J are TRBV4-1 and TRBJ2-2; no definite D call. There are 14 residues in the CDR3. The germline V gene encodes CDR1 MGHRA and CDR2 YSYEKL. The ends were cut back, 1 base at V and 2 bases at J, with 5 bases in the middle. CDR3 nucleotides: TGCGCCAGCAGCCAAGGACTTAACACCGGGGAGCTGTTTTTT. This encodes CASSQGLNTGELFF.

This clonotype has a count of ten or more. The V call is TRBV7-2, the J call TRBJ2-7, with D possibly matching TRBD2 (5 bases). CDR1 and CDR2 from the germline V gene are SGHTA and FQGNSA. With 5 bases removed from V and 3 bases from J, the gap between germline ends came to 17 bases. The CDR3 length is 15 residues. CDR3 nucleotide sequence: TGTGCCAGCAGCCCCGTACACGCGGGCAACTACGAGCAGTACTTC. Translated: CASSPVHAGNYEQYF.

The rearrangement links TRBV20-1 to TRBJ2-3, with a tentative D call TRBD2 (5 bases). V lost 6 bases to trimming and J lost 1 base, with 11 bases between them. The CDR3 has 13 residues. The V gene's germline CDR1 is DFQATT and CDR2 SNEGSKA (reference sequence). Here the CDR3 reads CSALPRGTDTQYF. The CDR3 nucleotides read TGCAGTGCCCTCCCGAGGGGCACAGATACGCAGTATTTT.

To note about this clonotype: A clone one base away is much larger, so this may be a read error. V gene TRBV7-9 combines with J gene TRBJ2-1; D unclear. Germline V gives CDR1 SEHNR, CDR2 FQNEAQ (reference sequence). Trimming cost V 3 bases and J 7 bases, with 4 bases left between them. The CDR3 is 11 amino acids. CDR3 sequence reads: CASSFENEQFF. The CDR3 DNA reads TGTGCCAGCAGCTTTGAAAATGAGCAGTTCTTC.

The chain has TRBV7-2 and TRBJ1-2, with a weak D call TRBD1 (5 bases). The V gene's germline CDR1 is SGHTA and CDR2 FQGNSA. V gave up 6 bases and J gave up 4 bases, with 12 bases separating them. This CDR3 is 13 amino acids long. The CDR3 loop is CASSRTGFYGYTF. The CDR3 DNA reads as TGTGCCAGCAGTCGAACAGGTTTCTATGGCTACACCTTC. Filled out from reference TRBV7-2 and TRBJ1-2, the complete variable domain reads GAGVSQSPSNKVTEKGKDVELRCDPISGHTALYWYRQSLGQGLEFLIYFQGNSAPDKSGLPSDRFSAERTGGSVSTLTIQRTQQEDSAVYLCASSRTGFYGYTFGSGTRLTVV.

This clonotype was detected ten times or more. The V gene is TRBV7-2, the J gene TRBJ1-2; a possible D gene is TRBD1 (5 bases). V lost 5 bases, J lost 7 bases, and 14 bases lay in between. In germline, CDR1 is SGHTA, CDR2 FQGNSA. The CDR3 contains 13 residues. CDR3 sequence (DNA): TGTGCCAGCAGCGTTCCTGGGGCGGGTGGCTACACCTTC. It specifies CASSVPGAGGYTF.

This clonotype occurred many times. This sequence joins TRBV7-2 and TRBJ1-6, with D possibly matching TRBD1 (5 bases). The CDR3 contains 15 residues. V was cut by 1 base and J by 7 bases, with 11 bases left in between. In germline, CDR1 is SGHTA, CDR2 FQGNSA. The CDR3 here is CASSLEGVLNSPLHF. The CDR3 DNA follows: TGTGCCAGCAGCTTAGAAGGGGTTCTGAATTCACCCCTCCACTTT.

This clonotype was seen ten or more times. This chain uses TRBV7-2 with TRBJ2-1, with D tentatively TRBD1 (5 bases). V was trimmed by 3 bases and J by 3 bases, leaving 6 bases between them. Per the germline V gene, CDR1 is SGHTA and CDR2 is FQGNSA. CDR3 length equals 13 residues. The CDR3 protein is CASSFDSYNEQFF. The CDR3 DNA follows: TGTGCCAGCAGCTTCGACAGCTACAATGAGCAGTTCTTC.